This T cell receptor (beta chain) was recorded in a study of early T cells in non-severe SARS-CoV-2 infection. On the study more broadly: Whole-blood bulk RNA, unsorted, was sequenced, and chains were unpaired.

Trimming removed 5 bases from V and 9 bases from J, with 17 bases in between. CDR1 is GTSNPN and CDR2 is SVGIG in the germline V gene (reference sequence). This CDR3 contains 13 residues. In the case of this clonotype: Its matching antigen is unknown.

Unique molecular identifiers were attached to individual cDNA molecules. Each CDR3 protein gets one entry after TCRdb re-called the 5' RACE reads with MiXCR. The repertoire holds more than 45,000 distinct CDR3 sequences, with 6.5% to 8.5% as singletons. Study-wide results and limits: There was a bias toward anti-spike CD8 responses in VDJdb matching, which missed private and CD4 specificities.

The chain uses TRBV30 and TRBJ2-1; TRBD1 is a possible D gene (5 bases). The origin of this receptor is an adult who was a healthcare worker with PCR-confirmed SARS-CoV-2 infection or an uninfected control (not recorded which). Sequenced: whole blood. The CDR3 loop is CAWAPDWGGEQFF. CDR3 DNA sequence: TGTGCCTGGGCGCCTGACTGGGGCGGTGAGCAGTTCTTC.